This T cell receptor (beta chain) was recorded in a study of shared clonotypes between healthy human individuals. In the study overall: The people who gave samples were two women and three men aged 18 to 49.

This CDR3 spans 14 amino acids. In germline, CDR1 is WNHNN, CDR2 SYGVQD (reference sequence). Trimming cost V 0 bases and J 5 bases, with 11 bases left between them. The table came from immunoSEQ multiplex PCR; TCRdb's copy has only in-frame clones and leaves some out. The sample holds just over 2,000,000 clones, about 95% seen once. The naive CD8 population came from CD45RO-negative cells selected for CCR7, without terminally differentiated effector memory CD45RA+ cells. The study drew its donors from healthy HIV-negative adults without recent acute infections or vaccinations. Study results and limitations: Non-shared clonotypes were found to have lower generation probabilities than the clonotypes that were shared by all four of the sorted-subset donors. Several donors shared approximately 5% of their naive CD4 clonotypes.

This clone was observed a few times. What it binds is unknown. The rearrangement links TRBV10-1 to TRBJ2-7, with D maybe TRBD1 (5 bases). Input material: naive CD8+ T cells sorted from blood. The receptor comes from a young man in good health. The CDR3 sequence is CASSESSGRDEQYF. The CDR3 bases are TGCGCCAGCAGTGAGTCCTCAGGCAGGGACGAGCAGTACTTC.